This TCR beta chain is drawn from a study of blood T cell repertoires in COVID-19 (TCRdb year 2020). Looking at the study overall: Collaborator samples came from the United States, Italy and Spain and covered acute and convalescent phases of COVID-19. The prospective study material was composed of cDNA or gDNA derived from T cells, B-cell-depleted T cells, or PBMCs. Subjects who had been exposed to COVID-19, were actively infected with it, or had recovered from it provided the deeply sampled blood TCRbeta repertoires that made up the dataset. Samples were obtained from the ongoing ImmuneRACE study (first 160 participants) and from roughly 1,300 subjects provided by 6 global collaborators. The repertoires were released in a freely available public database intended as a resource for research on the immune response to SARS-CoV-2. Nearly every sample came with metadata listing a de-identified subject ID, COVID-19 status, age in years and sex. Where available, HLA class I and class II types were taken from metadata supplied by the sample provider and were not determined by assay-based typing.

The immunoSEQ Assay, a bias-controlled multiplex PCR, was used to amplify TCRbeta CDR3 regions from genomic DNA. Per the original workflow: Nucleated cell counts per sample were estimated from amplification of reference gene primers within the assay. To quantify the absolute abundance of each unique TCRbeta CDR3 rearrangement, sequence reads were collapsed and filtered. For each sample, productive Simpson clonality was calculated as the square root of Simpson's diversity index across productive rearrangements. In its TCRdb copy, this immuneACCESS table keeps in-frame sequences only and misses some clones. Where compared with another copy, unresolved V genes explain less than half of these, and the others have no known cause. The D gene and trimming were derived from the DNA, and the V and J assignments and clone size from that table. The sample yields some 93,000 clones; 70% to 85% were counted once. In total, the top ten clones hold roughly a tenth of the sample.

Each collaborating institution followed its own protocols to collect whole blood in K2EDTA tubes. For TCRbeta analysis, collaborator samples were shipped as frozen whole blood, as isolated PBMCs, or as DNA extracted from either sample type. As for this clone: Its antigen is currently not known. Within one base of it there is no much larger clone, and no base qualities were kept.

Here is what the overall study found, with its caveats: The amount of clinical and demographic metadata varied by source and participant and was provided uncurated.

Sequencing was carried out using peripheral blood. This clonotype was obtained from a man in his 70s with acute or convalescent COVID-19.

DNA sequence: TGTGCCAGCAGCCTCGGGACATTGGTTGGCTACACCTTC. It translates to CASSLGTLVGYTF. The V gene is TRBV11-2 and the J gene is TRBJ1-2; a tentative D call is TRBD1 (6 bases match). CDR1 is given as SGHAT and CDR2 as FQNNGV, both from the germline V gene. The trim is 5 bases for V and 7 bases for J, with a gap of 14 bases between the germline ends. The CDR3 covers 13 residues, taking in both the cysteine and the phenylalanine. CDR3 DNA is the only sequence kept; it has 39 bases, read in frame from the first base.